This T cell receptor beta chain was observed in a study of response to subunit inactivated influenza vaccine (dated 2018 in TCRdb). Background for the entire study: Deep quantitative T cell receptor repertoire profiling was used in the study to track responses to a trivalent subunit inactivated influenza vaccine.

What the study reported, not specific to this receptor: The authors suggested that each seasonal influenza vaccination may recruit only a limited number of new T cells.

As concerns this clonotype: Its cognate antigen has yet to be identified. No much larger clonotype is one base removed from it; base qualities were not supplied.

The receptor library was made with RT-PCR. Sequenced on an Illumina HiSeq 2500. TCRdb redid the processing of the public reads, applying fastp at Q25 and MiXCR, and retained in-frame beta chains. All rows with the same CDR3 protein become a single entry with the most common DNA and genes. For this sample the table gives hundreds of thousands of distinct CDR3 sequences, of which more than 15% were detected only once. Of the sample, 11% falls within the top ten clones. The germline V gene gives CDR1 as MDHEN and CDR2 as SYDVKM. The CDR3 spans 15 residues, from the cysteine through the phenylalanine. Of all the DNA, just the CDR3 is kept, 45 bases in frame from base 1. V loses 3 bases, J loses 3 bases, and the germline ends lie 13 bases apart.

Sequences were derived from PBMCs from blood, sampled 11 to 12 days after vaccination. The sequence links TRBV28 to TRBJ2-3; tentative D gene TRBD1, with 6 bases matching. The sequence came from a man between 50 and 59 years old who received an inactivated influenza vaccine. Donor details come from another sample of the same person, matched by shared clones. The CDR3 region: CASSFSRGFTDTQYF. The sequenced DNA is TGTGCCAGCAGTTTTTCCAGGGGCTTTACAGATACGCAGTATTTT.